These 23 T cell receptor beta chains were all obtained from the same sample, sequenced in a study of T cell repertoires in cytomegalovirus infection (dated by TCRdb to the late 2010s). What these receptors recognize is not known. The treatment or condition label of this sample denotes: in vitro stimulation with specific CMV peptide epitopes to enrich CMV-specific T cells. The run used an Illumina HiSeq 1500. TCRdb trimmed public reads at Q25 via fastp, called clones via MiXCR and kept in-frame beta chains. For every CDR3 protein sequence, its rows merge into one entry that carries the most common genes and DNA. Across this sample there are about 920,000 distinct CDR3 sequences, with roughly 30% seen only once. Around an eighth of the sample rests with the top ten. The input for sequencing was cultured CD8+ T cells from PBMCs, taken from culture after CMV antigen stimulation. The origin of the receptors is a human donor in good health (CMV status not recorded). Some clones in this sample may be carry-over from other donors' samples.

A note on this clonotype: A read error is possible here, since a much larger clone lies one base away. The V and J genes are TRBV7-2 and TRBJ1-2, with a weak D call TRBD1 (6 bases). The length of the CDR3 is 15 residues. From germline, CDR1 is SGHTA and CDR2 FQGNSA. V lost 5 bases, J lost 2 bases, and 15 bases lay in between. The CDR3 DNA reads as TGTGCCAGCAGCCCCGGGAGGGGGGCCAACTATGGCTACACCTTC. Translated, it gives CASSPGRGANYGYTF.

The V and J genes are TRBV16 and TRBJ2-6; 8 positions match TRBD2. Germline loops: CDR1 KGHSY, CDR2 FQNENV. The CDR3 length is 18 residues. The junction had 7 bases not matched to a gene; V was cut back by 1 base and J by 2 bases. CDR3 in DNA: TGTGCCAGCAGCCAATTGCGGGGGGCTAGTCCTGGGGCCAACGTCCTGACTTTC. Amino acid sequence: CASSQLRGASPGANVLTF.

The V call is TRBV20-1, the J call TRBJ1-5; 9 bases match TRBD1. The length of the CDR3 is 15 residues. CDR1 is DFQATT and CDR2 is SNEGSKA in the germline V gene (reference sequence). V shed 1 base, J shed 3 bases, and the junction held 4 bases outside the gene matches. The CDR3 DNA sequence: TGCAGTGCTAGAGGGACAGGGGCTAACAATCAGCCCCAGCATTTT. Translation: CSARGTGANNQPQHF.

In this sample, this clonotype turned up a few times. The chain uses TRBV24-1 and TRBJ2-3, with D tentatively TRBD2 (6 bases). The CDR3 spans 15 residues. Looked up from germline, CDR1 is KGHDR and CDR2 is SFDVKD. Trimming took 2 bases from V and 0 from J, leaving 8 bases between them. CDR3 sequence: CATSDSGTSTDTQYF. The CDR3 coding sequence is TGTGCCACCAGTGATTCTGGGACTAGCACAGATACGCAGTATTTT.

The CDR3 is CASSSPGQGLTGANVLTF. In DNA form, the CDR3 reads TGTGCCAGCAGCTCGCCGGGACAGGGACTTACTGGGGCCAACGTCCTGACTTTC. The rearrangement joins TRBV5-6 to TRBJ2-6, with TRBD1 identical over 9 bases. The V gene end was trimmed by 3 bases and the J gene end by 2 bases; junction bases not matched to a gene: 9. CDR3 length: 18 residues. In germline, CDR1 is SGHDT, CDR2 YYEEEE. Variable domain in full (rest from reference TRBV5-6 and TRBJ2-6): DAGVTQSPTHLIKTRGQQVTLRCSPKSGHDTVSWYQQALGQGPQFIFQYYEEEERQRGNFPDRFSGHQFPNYSSELNVNALLLGDSALYLCASSSPGQGLTGANVLTFGAGSRLTVL.

This chain connects TRBV27 to TRBJ1-4; D might be TRBD1 (5 bases). Trimming stripped 5 bases from V and 4 bases from J, with 14 bases between. The CDR3 contains 15 residues. Germline lookup yields CDR1 MNHEY and CDR2 SMNVEV (reference sequence). CDR3 nucleotides: TGTGCCAGCAGTCCGAGGGCGAGGGGTAATGAAAAACTGTTTTTT. This translates into CASSPRARGNEKLFF.

As to this clonotype: Germline and junction disagree at one end, which may indicate a read error. The genes are TRBV13 and TRBJ2-3; D is tentatively TRBD1 or TRBD2 (5 bases each). Per the germline V gene, CDR1 is PRHDT and CDR2 is FYEKMQ (reference sequence). This CDR3 contains 14 residues. The CDR3 DNA sequence: TGTGCCAGCAGCCTAGGGACGGTGGGAGATACGCAGTATTTT. This codes for CASSLGTVGDTQYF.

The chain carries TRBV27 and TRBJ1-1; no reliable D call. V was clipped by 8 bases and J by 1 base, with 11 bases between them. Germline CDR1 reads MNHEY; CDR2 reads SMNVEV (reference sequence). The CDR3 is 13 residues long. CDR3 loop: CASGGRRNTEAFF. The CDR3 DNA sequence: TGTGCCAGCGGCGGCCGGAGGAACACTGAAGCTTTCTTT.

V and J are TRBV9 and TRBJ2-5; TRBD2 matches at 10 bases. V gave up 3 bases and J gave up 4 bases; unmatched junction bases: 9. Germline CDR1 is SGDLS and CDR2 is YYNGEE. The CDR3 is made up of 16 amino acids. CDR3 DNA: TGTGCCAGCAGCGACCATAGCGGGGGGATAGGAGAGACCCAGTACTTC. Translating gives CASSDHSGGIGETQYF.

The V call is TRBV15, the J call TRBJ2-1; 15 bases are shared with TRBD2. The length of the CDR3 is 16 residues. V gave up 3 bases and J gave up 5 bases; unmatched junction bases: 2. Per the germline V gene, CDR1 is LNHNV and CDR2 is YYDKDF (reference sequence). The CDR3 DNA follows: TGTGCCACCAGCAGGGGACTAGCGGGGGGCCACAATGAGCAGTTCTTC. Protein sequence: CATSRGLAGGHNEQFF.

This clonotype was detected a few times. V is TRBV19 and J is TRBJ1-6; D is unclear. V lost 10 bases and J lost 7, with 20 bases in between. There are 15 residues in the CDR3. Germline loops: CDR1 LNHDA, CDR2 SQIVND (reference sequence). The CDR3 loop is CATPPVREVNSPLHF. CDR3 nucleotides: TGTGCCACCCCTCCCGTGAGGGAAGTAAATTCACCCCTCCACTTT.

The rearrangement joins TRBV7-2 to TRBJ1-1, with TRBD1 as a possible D gene (6 bases). The V gene's germline CDR1 is SGHTA and CDR2 FQGNSA. This CDR3 comprises 15 residues. V shed 2 bases and J shed 5 bases, with 15 bases lying between them. Here the CDR3 reads CASSLNRVTSTEAFF. CDR3 sequence (DNA): TGTGCCAGCAGCTTAAACAGGGTAACGAGTACTGAAGCTTTCTTT.

Written as DNA, the CDR3 is TGTGCCAGCTCCCGGAAGGGCCTCGGGGAGCTGTTTTTT. Its translation is CASSRKGLGELFF. The rearrangement uses TRBV14 and TRBJ2-2; D not resolved. Trimming took 8 bases from V and 7 from J, leaving 14 bases between them. The germline V gene has CDR1 SGHDN and CDR2 FVKESK. This CDR3 is 13 amino acids long. Looking up the rest from reference TRBV14 and TRBJ2-2 gives the full variable domain: EAGVTQFPSHSVIEKGQTVTLRCDPISGHDNLYWYRRVMGKEIKFLLHFVKESKQDESGMPNNRFLAERTGGTYSTLKVQPAELEDSGVYFCASSRKGLGELFFGEGSRLTVL.

The V and J genes are TRBV6-8 and TRBJ2-5; 8 bases align to TRBD2. The germline gives CDR1 MNHGY, CDR2 SAAAGT. Losses at the gene ends were 8 bases for V and 3 bases for J; bases not matched to a gene: 2. The CDR3 is 12 amino acids. For the CDR3, the DNA is TGTGCCAGCCGGCGGGGGGAAGAGACCCAGTACTTC. Amino acids: CASRRGEETQYF.

In this sample, this clonotype turned up a few times. The CDR3 sequence: CAISVFVPGGQEVADTQYF. The CDR3 region has the DNA TGTGCCATCAGTGTGTTCGTGCCGGGGGGACAGGAAGTAGCAGATACGCAGTATTTT. The chain employs TRBV10-3 and TRBJ2-3, with D perhaps matching TRBD1 (8 bases). V was cut by 4 bases and J by 4 bases, with 27 bases left in between. CDR1 is ENHRY, CDR2 SYGVKD, per germline. This CDR3 spans 19 amino acids.

This clonotype was observed a handful of times. The J gene is TRBJ2-7, the V gene TRBV19, with D perhaps TRBD1 or TRBD2 (5 bases each). The CDR3 loop spans 13 amino acids. Germline loops: CDR1 LNHDA, CDR2 SQIVND (reference sequence). V lost 8 bases to trimming and J lost 3 bases, with 14 bases between them. CDR3 in amino acids: CASAAGAIYEQYF. As DNA, the CDR3 is TGTGCCAGTGCAGCCGGGGCGATCTACGAGCAGTACTTC.

The rearrangement links TRBV5-5 to TRBJ1-5; D unclear. CDR1 and CDR2 from the germline V gene are SGHKS and YYEKEE (reference sequence). V was shortened by 0 bases and J by 6 bases, with 10 bases between the two germline ends. The CDR3 is 14 residues long. The CDR3 loop is CASSLGQAVQPQHF. The CDR3 nucleotides are TGTGCCAGCAGCTTGGGTCAGGCGGTTCAGCCCCAGCATTTT.

Remarks on this clonotype: Just one base apart from a much larger clone, this may be a read error. The V call is TRBV12-3 or TRBV12-4, the J call TRBJ2-5; D is possibly TRBD1 or TRBD2 (5 bases each). The CDR3 has 15 residues. The CDR3 protein is CVSTWGNGHQETQYF. CDR3 bases: TGTGTCAGCACCTGGGGGAATGGGCACCAAGAGACCCAGTACTTC.

This chain links TRBV2 with TRBJ1-3; 8 nucleotides align to TRBD1. CDR1 SNHLY and CDR2 FYNNEI come from the germline V gene. CDR3 length: 16 amino acids. Trimming took 10 bases from V and 0 from J; bases not matched to a gene: 11. The CDR3 nucleotides are TGTGCCACCCGGACAGGGTCGCCTCCCTCTGGAAACACCATATATTTT. It encodes CATRTGSPPSGNTIYF.

In this sample, this clonotype turned up a few times. The chain is built from TRBV10-3 and TRBJ2-1; the match to TRBD2 covers 7 bases. Germline V gene data show CDR1 as ENHRY and CDR2 as SYGVKD. This CDR3 comprises 14 residues. The V gene end was trimmed by 7 bases and the J gene end by 7 bases; junction bases not matched to a gene: 10. The CDR3 sequence: CAITAAGERNEQFF. In nucleotides, the CDR3 is TGTGCCATCACGGCTGCGGGGGAGCGGAATGAGCAGTTCTTC.

The chain recombines TRBV28 with TRBJ1-2; D uncertain. V lost 6 bases and J 4 bases, leaving 12 bases between the germline ends. In germline, CDR1 is MDHEN, CDR2 SYDVKM. The CDR3 is made up of 13 amino acids. The CDR3 sequence: CASRTADGYGYTF. The CDR3 nucleotides are TGTGCCAGCAGGACGGCGGACGGCTATGGCTACACCTTC.

This sequence joins TRBV19 and TRBJ1-5; the match to TRBD1 covers 9 bases. The CDR3 is 19 residues long. J gave up 0 bases and V 3 bases, and 12 bases lay outside the gene matches. Germline assignment: CDR1 LNHDA and CDR2 SQIVND (reference sequence). This CDR3 is CASSISLWTGEYSNQPQHF. Written as DNA, the CDR3 is TGTGCCAGTAGTATCTCACTCTGGACAGGGGAGTATAGCAATCAGCCCCAGCATTTT.

This clonotype was counted ten times or more. The chain combines TRBV7-2 with TRBJ2-2; D remains ambiguous. Per the germline V gene, CDR1 is SGHTA and CDR2 is FQGNSA. Between the trimmed V and J ends, which lost 2 bases and 6 bases, there was a span of 4 bases. The CDR3 length is 12 residues. The CDR3: CASSLFAGELFF. The CDR3 DNA reads as TGTGCCAGCAGCTTATTTGCCGGGGAGCTGTTTTTT. Based on the CDR3 plus reference TRBV7-2 and TRBJ2-2, the full variable domain is GAGVSQSPSNKVTEKGKDVELRCDPISGHTALYWYRQSLGQGLEFLIYFQGNSAPDKSGLPSDRFSAERTGGSVSTLTIQRTQQEDSAVYLCASSLFAGELFFGEGSRLTVL.